A selection of T cell receptor beta chains follows, all from one sample in a study of radiotherapy plus CTLA-4 blockade in lung cancer. The data were produced by immunoSEQ multiplex PCR, yet TCRdb's version contains in-frame clones alone and is incomplete. The sample lists about 46,000 clones; around 75% were seen once. The sequencing used peripheral blood, collected from a patient treated with radiotherapy plus ipilimumab. The receptors come from a human donor with non-small cell lung cancer who had a complete response to radiotherapy plus ipilimumab. CDR3s include the opening cysteine and the closing phenylalanine or tryptophan. Each record gives: clone size, CDR3 length, V gene, J gene, D gene, CDR3 protein, CDR3 DNA. D genes are given only for firm matches. Size is omitted from some rows. Given values are once, few, many or a class for expanded clones.

>-|16|TRBV28|TRBJ1-5|-
CASSFPRSGSNQPQHF
TGTGCCAGCAGTTTTCCCCGGTCGGGTAGTAATCAGCCCCAGCATTTT
>-|13|TRBV6-6|TRBJ2-1|-
CASSYGQGNEQFF
TGTGCCAGCAGTTACGGGCAGGGAAATGAGCAGTTCTTC
>-|14|TRBV6-1|TRBJ1-1|TRBD1
CASSEEGARGEAFF
TGTGCCAGCAGTGAAGAGGGGGCGAGAGGTGAAGCTTTCTTT
>-|17|TRBV29-1|TRBJ2-5|TRBD2
CSFTGSLAGTRGETQYF
TGCAGCTTCACCGGGAGCCTAGCGGGGACAAGGGGGGAGACCCAGTACTTC
>-|14|TRBV6-6|TRBJ2-7|TRBD1
CASSYRQGAYEQYF
TGTGCCAGCAGTTACAGGCAGGGGGCCTACGAGCAGTACTTC
>-|14|TRBV6-5|TRBJ2-4|-
CASRGALAKNIQYF
TGTGCCAGCAGGGGGGCGCTAGCCAAAAACATTCAGTACTTC
>-|15|TRBV9|TRBJ1-2|TRBD1
CASSESVGTGYGYTF
TGTGCCAGCAGCGAATCCGTCGGGACAGGGTATGGCTACACCTTC
>-|15|TRBV9|TRBJ2-1|TRBD2
CASSAMGGSYNEQFF
TGTGCCAGCAGCGCCATGGGGGGGTCCTACAATGAGCAGTTCTTC
>-|14|TRBV6-5|TRBJ2-2|-
CASRELQETGELFF
TGTGCCAGCAGGGAGTTACAGGAAACCGGGGAGCTGTTTTTT
>medium-sized|16|TRBV19|TRBJ2-5|TRBD2
CASGPTSGGEVETQYF
TGTGCCAGTGGGCCCACTAGCGGGGGGGAGGTAGAGACCCAGTACTTC
>-|16|TRBV7-6|TRBJ1-5|-
CASSLEARVSNQPQHF
TGTGCCAGCAGCTTAGAGGCCAGGGTTAGCAATCAGCCCCAGCATTTT
>few|15|TRBV10-1|TRBJ2-1|-
CASSVRVDPYNEQFF
TGCGCCAGCAGTGTACGGGTCGACCCCTACAATGAGCAGTTCTTC
>-|16|TRBV27|TRBJ1-5|TRBD1
CASSLFGTGGNQPQHF
TGTGCCAGCAGTTTATTCGGGACAGGGGGCAATCAGCCCCAGCATTTT
>-|14|TRBV19|TRBJ1-2|-
CASRTGPSPVGYTF
TGTGCCAGTAGGACCGGGCCTAGCCCCGTTGGCTACACCTTC
>-|14|TRBV27|TRBJ2-3|-
CASKGRRTADTQYF
TGTGCCAGCAAGGGGAGGCGGACGGCAGATACGCAGTATTTT
>few|14|TRBV19|TRBJ1-2|TRBD1
CASIRTGANYGYTF
TGTGCCAGTATACGGACAGGAGCTAACTATGGCTACACCTTC
>-|15|TRBV11-3|TRBJ2-3|-
CASSRHASVTDTQYF
TGTGCCAGCAGCCGCCACGCTAGCGTCACAGATACGCAGTATTTT
>-|15|TRBV7-9|TRBJ1-1|TRBD1
CASSLSDRGRDEAFF
TGTGCCAGCAGCTTATCGGACAGGGGGCGGGATGAAGCTTTCTTT
>-|11|TRBV6-5|TRBJ2-1|-
CASSSLDEQFF
TGTGCCAGCAGCTCATTAGATGAGCAGTTCTTC
>-|13|TRBV15|TRBJ2-1|TRBD2
CATSPRESNEQFF
TGTGCCACCAGCCCGCGGGAGTCGAATGAGCAGTTCTTC
>once|13|TRBV29-1|TRBJ1-1|-
CSENFRGGTEAFF
TGCAGCGAAAACTTCAGAGGAGGCACTGAAGCTTTCTTT
>-|17|TRBV28|TRBJ2-7|TRBD1
CASSLYGTGTGSYEQYF
TGTGCCAGCAGTTTATATGGAACCGGGACAGGGTCCTACGAGCAGTACTTC
>-|15|TRBV6-1|TRBJ2-1|TRBD2
CASSEGAGGYNEQFF
TGTGCCAGCAGTGAAGGAGCGGGAGGTTACAATGAGCAGTTCTTC
>-|15|TRBV11-2|TRBJ1-3|TRBD1
CASSQDRVSGNTIYF
TGTGCCAGCAGCCAAGACAGGGTCTCTGGAAACACCATATATTTT
>-|16|TRBV5-1|TRBJ1-6|TRBD1
CASSTARAGGDSPLHF
TGCGCCAGCAGCACCGCTAGGGCAGGGGGCGATTCACCCCTCCACTTT
>-|15|TRBV6-6|TRBJ2-2|TRBD2
CASTGTSGRGGELFF
TGTGCCAGCACCGGGACTAGCGGGAGGGGCGGGGAGCTGTTTTTT
>-|17|TRBV6-1|TRBJ1-2|TRBD1
CASSEASPERDRGGYTF
TGTGCCAGCAGTGAAGCTTCACCCGAGAGGGACAGGGGAGGCTACACCTTC
>-|15|TRBV19|TRBJ1-1|TRBD1
CASSMGDRMNTEAFF
TGTGCCAGTAGTATGGGGGACAGGATGAACACTGAAGCTTTCTTT
>-|15|TRBV4-1|TRBJ2-7|-
CASSFDSFTGYEQYF
TGCGCCAGCAGTTTCGACAGTTTCACGGGCTACGAGCAGTACTTC
>-|16|TRBV7-2|TRBJ2-7|TRBD2
CASSLGGLAGGYEQYF
TGTGCCAGCAGCTTGGGGGGACTAGCGGGGGGTTACGAGCAGTACTTC
>-|13|TRBV30|TRBJ1-5|-
CAWSVGSPGAQHF
TGTGCCTGGAGTGTGGGATCTCCGGGGGCCCAGCATTTT
>few|15|TRBV21-1|TRBJ1-5|-
CASSNTTGGPGPQHF
TGTGCCAGCAGCAACACCACAGGGGGCCCAGGACCCCAGCATTTT
>-|11|TRBV6-6|TRBJ2-7|-
CASSYSDEQYF
TGTGCCAGCAGTTACTCCGACGAGCAGTACTTC
>-|15|TRBV19|TRBJ1-1|TRBD1
CASSITGGSNTEAFF
TGTGCCAGTAGTATTACAGGGGGCTCGAACACTGAAGCTTTCTTT
>-|13|TRBV2|TRBJ2-3|-
CASRLPGADTQYF
TGTGCCAGCAGGCTCCCGGGAGCAGATACGCAGTATTTT
>-|15|TRBV2|TRBJ2-3|TRBD2
CASTRGGTSTDTQYF
TGTGCCAGCACCCGGGGGGGAACTAGCACAGATACGCAGTATTTT
>-|10|TRBV20-1|TRBJ1-1|-
CSARQRKAFF
TGCAGTGCTAGACAGCGCAAGGCTTTCTTT
>-|13|TRBV7-9|TRBJ1-4|-
CASSLAGGEKLFF
TGTGCCAGCAGCTTAGCAGGGGGTGAAAAACTGTTTTTT